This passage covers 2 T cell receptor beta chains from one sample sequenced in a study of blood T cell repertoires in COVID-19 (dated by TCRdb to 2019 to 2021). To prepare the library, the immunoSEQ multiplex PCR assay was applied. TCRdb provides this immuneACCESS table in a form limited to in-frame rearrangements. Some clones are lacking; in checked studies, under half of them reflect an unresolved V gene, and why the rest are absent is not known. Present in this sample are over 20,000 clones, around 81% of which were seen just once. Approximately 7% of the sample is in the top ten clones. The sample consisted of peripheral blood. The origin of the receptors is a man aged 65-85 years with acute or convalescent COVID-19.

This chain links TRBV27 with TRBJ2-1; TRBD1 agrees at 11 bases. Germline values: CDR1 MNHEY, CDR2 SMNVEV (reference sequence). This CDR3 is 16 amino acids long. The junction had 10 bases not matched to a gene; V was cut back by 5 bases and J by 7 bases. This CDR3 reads CASSAWGQGVQNEQFF. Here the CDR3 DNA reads TGTGCCAGCAGTGCCTGGGGACAGGGGGTTCAGAATGAGCAGTTCTTC.

The CDR3 region is CASSQGSGGAYQPQHF. CDR3 DNA sequence: TGTGCCAGCAGCCAGGGCTCAGGGGGCGCCTATCAGCCCCAGCATTTT. V gene TRBV3-1 (or the pseudogene TRBV3-2) combines with J gene TRBJ1-5, with 8 nucleotides matching TRBD1. Germline loops: CDR1 LGHDT, CDR2 YNNKEL (reference sequence). V lost 3 bases to trimming and J lost 5 bases; unmatched junction nucleotides: 9. The CDR3 sequence is 16 residues long.